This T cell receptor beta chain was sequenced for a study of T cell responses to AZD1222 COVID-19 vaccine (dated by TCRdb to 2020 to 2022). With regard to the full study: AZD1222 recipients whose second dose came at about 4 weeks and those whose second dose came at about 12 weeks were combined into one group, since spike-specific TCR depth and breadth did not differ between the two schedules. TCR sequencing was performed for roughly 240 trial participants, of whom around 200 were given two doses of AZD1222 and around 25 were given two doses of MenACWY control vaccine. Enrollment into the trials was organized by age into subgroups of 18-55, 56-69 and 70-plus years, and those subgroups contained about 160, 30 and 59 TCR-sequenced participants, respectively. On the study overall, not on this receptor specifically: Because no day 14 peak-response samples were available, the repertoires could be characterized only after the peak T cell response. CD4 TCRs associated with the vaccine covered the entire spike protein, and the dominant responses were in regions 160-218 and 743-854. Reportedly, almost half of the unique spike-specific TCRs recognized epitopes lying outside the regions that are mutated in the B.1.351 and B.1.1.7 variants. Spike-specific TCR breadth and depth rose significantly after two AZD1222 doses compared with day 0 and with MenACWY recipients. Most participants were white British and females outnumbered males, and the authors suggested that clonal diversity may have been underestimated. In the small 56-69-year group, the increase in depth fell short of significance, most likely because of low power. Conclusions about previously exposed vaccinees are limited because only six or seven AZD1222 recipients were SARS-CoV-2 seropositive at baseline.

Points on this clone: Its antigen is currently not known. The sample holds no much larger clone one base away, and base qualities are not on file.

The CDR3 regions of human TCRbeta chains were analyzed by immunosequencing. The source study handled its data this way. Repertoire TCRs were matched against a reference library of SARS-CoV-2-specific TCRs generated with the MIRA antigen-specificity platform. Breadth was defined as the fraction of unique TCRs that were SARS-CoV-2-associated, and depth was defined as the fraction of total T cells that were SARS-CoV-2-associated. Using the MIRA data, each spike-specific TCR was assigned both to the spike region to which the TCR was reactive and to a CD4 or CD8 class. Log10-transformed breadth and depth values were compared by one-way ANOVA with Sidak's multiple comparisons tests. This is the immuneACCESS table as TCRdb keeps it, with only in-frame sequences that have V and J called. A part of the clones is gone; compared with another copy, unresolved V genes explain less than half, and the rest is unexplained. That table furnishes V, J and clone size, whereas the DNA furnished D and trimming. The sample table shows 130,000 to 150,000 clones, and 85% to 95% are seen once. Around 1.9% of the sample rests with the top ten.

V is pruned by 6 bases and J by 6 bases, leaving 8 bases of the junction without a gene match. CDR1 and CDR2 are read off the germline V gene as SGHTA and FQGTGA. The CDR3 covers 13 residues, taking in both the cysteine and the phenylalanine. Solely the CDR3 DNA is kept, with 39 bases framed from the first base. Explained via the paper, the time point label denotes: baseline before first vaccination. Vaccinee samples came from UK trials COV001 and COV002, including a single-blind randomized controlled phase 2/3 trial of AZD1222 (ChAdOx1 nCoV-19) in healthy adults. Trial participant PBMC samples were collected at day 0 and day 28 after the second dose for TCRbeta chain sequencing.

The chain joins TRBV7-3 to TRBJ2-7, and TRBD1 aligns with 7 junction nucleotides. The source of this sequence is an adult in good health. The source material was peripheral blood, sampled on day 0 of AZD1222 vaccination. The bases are TGTGCCAGCAGAGGGGACAGCCAGCTCGAGCAGTACTTC. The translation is CASRGDSQLEQYF.